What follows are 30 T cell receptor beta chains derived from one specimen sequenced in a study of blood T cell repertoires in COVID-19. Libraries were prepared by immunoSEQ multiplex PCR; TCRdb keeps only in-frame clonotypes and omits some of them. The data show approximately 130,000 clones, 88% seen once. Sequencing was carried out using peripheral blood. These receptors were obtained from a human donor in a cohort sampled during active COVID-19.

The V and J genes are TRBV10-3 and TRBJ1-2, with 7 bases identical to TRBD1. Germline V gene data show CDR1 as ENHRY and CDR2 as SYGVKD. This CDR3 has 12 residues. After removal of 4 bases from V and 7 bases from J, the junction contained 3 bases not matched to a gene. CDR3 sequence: CAISAGTAGYTF. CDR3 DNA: TGTGCCATCAGTGCAGGGACAGCTGGCTACACCTTC.

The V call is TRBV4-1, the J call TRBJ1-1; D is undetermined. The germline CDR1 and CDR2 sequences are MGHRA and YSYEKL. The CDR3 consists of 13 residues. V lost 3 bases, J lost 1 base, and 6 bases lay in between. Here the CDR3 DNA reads TGCGCCAGCAGCCAGACGGGGAACACTGAAGCTTTCTTT. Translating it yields CASSQTGNTEAFF.

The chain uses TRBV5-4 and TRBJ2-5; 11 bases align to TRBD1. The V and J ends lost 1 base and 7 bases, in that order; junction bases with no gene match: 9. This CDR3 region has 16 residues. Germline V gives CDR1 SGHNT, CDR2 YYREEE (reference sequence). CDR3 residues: CASSLTGTGGGGTQYF. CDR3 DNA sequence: TGTGCCAGCAGCTTGACCGGGACAGGGGGTGGTGGGACCCAGTACTTC.

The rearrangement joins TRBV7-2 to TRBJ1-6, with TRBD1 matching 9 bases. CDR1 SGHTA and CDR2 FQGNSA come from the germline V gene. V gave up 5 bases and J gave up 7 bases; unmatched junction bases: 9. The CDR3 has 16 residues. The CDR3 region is CASSLGTGSRNSPLHF. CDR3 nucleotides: TGTGCCAGCAGCCTAGGGACAGGGTCTCGGAATTCACCCCTCCACTTT.

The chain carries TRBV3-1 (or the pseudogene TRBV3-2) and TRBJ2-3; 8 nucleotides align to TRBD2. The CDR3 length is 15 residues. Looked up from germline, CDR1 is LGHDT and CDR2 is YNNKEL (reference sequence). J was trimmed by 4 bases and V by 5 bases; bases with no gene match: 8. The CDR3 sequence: CASSYLGGGPDTQYF. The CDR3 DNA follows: TGTGCCAGCAGCTACCTAGGCGGGGGGCCAGATACGCAGTATTTT.

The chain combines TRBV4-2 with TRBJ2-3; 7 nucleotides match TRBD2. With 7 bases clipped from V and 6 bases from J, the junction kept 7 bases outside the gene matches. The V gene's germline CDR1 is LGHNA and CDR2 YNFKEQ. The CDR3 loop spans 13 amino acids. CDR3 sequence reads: CASTTGEGDTQYF. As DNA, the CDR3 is TGTGCCAGCACCACGGGGGAGGGGGATACGCAGTATTTT.

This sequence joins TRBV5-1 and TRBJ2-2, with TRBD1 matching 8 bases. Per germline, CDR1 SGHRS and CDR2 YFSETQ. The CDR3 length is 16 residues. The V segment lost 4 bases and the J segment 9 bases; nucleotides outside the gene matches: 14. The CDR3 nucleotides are TGCGCCAGCAGCCTGAAGACAGGGGTAAATAACAGGGAGCTGTTTTTT. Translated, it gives CASSLKTGVNNRELFF. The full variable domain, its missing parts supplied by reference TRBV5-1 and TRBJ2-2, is KAGVTQTPRYLIKTRGQQVTLSCSPISGHRSVSWYQQTPGQGLQFLFEYFSETQRNKGNFPGRFSGRQFSNSRSEMNVSTLELGDSALYLCASSLKTGVNNRELFFGEGSRLTVL.

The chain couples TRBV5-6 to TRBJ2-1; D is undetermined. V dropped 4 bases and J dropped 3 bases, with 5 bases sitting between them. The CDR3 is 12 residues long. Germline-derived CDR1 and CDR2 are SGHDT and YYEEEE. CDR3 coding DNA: TGTGCCAGCAGCCCTAACTACAATGAGCAGTTCTTC. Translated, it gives CASSPNYNEQFF.

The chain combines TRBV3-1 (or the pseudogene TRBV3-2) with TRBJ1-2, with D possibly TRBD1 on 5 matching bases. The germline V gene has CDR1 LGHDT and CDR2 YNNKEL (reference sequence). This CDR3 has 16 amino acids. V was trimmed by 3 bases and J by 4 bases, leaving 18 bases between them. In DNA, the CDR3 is TGTGCCAGCAGCCACAATGAGGGAGGGGCCGCCTATGGCTACACCTTC. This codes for CASSHNEGGAAYGYTF.

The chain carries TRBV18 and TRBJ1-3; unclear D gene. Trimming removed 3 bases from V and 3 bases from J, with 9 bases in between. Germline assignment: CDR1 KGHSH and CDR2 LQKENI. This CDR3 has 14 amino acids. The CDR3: CASSPSEYGNTIYF. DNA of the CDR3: TGTGCCAGCTCACCCTCCGAGTATGGAAACACCATATATTTT.

The DNA for the CDR3 is TGCGCCAGCAGCCCGGGACAGGGGGCAGTGGGGGCCAACGTCCTGACTTTC. It translates to CASSPGQGAVGANVLTF. The chain has TRBV4-1 and TRBJ2-6, with TRBD1 matching 12 bases. V dropped 4 bases and J dropped 4; count of bases not matched to a gene: 5. CDR1 is MGHRA, CDR2 YSYEKL, per germline. The CDR3 is made up of 17 amino acids.

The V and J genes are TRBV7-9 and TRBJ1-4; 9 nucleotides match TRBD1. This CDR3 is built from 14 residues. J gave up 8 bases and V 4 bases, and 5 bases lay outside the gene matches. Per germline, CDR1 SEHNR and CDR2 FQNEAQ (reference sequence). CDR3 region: CASSWGQGEEKLFF. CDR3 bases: TGTGCCAGCAGCTGGGGACAGGGAGAGGAAAAACTGTTTTTT.

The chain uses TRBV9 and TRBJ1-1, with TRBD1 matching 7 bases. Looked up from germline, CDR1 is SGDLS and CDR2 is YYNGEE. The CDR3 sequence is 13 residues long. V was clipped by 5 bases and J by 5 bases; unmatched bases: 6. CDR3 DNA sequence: TGTGCCAGCAGTATGACAGGGTTAACTGAAGCTTTCTTT. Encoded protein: CASSMTGLTEAFF.

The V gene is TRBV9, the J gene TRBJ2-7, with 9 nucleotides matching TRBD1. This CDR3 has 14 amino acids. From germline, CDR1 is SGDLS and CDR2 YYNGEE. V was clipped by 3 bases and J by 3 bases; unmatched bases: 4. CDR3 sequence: CASSATGGGYEQYF. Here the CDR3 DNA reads TGTGCCAGCAGCGCAACAGGGGGCGGCTACGAGCAGTACTTC. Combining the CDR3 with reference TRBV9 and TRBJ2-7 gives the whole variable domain DSGVTQTPKHLITATGQRVTLRCSPRSGDLSVYWYQQSLDQGLQFLIQYYNGEERAKGNILERFSAQQFPDLHSELNLSSLELGDSALYFCASSATGGGYEQYFGPGTRLTVT.

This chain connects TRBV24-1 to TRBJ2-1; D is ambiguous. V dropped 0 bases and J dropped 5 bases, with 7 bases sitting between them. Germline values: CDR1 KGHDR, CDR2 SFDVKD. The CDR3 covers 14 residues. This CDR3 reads CATSDLGPNNEQFF. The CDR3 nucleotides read TGTGCCACCAGTGATTTGGGCCCCAACAATGAGCAGTTCTTC.

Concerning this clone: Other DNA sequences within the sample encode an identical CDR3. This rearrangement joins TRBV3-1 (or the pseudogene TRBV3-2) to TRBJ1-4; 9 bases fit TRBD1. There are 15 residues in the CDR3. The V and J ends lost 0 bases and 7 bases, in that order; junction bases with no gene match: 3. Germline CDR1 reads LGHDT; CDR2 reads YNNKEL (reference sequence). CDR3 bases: TGTGCCAGCAGCCAAGATCCGGGACAGGGTGAAAAACTGTTTTTT. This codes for CASSQDPGQGEKLFF.

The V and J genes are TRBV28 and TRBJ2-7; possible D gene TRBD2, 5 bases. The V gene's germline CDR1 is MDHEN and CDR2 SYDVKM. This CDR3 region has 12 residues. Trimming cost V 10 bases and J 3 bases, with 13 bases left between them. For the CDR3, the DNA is TGTGCCACCTCGGACGGAGGCTACGAGCAGTACTTC. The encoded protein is CATSDGGYEQYF.

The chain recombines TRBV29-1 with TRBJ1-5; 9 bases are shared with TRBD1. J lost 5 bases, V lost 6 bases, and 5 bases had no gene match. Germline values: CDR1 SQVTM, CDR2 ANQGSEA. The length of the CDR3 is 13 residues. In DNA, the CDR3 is TGCAGCGTCGCGGACAGGGGAGATCAGCCCCAGCATTTT. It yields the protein CSVADRGDQPQHF.

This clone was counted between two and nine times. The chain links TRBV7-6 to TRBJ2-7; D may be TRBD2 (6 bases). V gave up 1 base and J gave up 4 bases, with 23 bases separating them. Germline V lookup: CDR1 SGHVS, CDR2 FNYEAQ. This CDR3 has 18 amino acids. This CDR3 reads CASSLEERRGYGEYEQYF. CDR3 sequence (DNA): TGTGCCAGCAGCTTAGAGGAAAGGAGGGGCTACGGGGAATACGAGCAGTACTTC.

CDR3 protein: CASSETAYEQYF. In DNA, the CDR3 is TGTGCCAGCAGTGAAACCGCGTACGAGCAGTACTTC. This chain connects TRBV2 to TRBJ2-7; D gene ambiguous. Trimming took 2 bases from V and 4 from J, leaving 6 bases between them. CDR1 SNHLY and CDR2 FYNNEI come from the germline V gene. The CDR3 covers 12 residues.

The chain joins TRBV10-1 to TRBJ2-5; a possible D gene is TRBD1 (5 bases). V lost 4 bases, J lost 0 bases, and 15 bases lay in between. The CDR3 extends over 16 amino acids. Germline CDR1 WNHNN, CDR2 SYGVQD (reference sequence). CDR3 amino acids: CASSGKQGANQETQYF. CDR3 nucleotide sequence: TGCGCCAGCAGTGGAAAGCAGGGTGCTAACCAAGAGACCCAGTACTTC.

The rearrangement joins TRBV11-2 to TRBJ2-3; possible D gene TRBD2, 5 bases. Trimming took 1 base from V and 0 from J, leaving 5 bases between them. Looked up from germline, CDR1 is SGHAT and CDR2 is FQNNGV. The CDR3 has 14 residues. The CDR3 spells CASSLAGSTDTQYF. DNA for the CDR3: TGTGCCAGCAGCTTAGCGGGAAGCACAGATACGCAGTATTTT. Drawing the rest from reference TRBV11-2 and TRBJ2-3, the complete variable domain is EAGVAQSPRYKIIEKRQSVAFWCNPISGHATLYWYQQILGQGPKLLIQFQNNGVVDDSQLPKDRFSAERLKGVDSTLKIQPAKLEDSAVYLCASSLAGSTDTQYFGPGTRLTVL.

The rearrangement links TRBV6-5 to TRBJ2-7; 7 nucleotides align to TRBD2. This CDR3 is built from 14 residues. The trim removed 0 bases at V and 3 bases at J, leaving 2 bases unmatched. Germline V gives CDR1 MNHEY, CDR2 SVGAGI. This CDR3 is CASSYSGGFYEQYF. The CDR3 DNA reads TGTGCCAGCAGTTACTCGGGAGGGTTCTACGAGCAGTACTTC.

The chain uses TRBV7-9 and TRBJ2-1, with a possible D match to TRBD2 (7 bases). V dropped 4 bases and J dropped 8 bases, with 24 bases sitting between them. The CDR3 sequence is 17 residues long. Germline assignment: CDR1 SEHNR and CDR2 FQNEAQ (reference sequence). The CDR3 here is CASSSRRGRGQVDEQFF. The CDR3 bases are TGTGCCAGCAGCTCCCGCCGGGGGCGGGGGCAGGTGGATGAGCAGTTCTTC. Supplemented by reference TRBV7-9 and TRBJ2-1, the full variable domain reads DTGVSQNPRHKITKRGQNVTFRCDPISEHNRLYWYRQTLGQGPEFLTYFQNEAQLEKSRLLSDRFSAERPKGSFSTLEIQRTEQGDSAMYLCASSSRRGRGQVDEQFFGPGTRLTVL.

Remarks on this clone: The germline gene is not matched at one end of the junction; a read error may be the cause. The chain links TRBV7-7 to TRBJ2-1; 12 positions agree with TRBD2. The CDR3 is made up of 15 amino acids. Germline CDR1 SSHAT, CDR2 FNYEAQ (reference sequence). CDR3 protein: CASSKLAGGDNEQFF. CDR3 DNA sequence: TGTGCTAGCAGTAAACTAGCGGGAGGCGACAATGAGCAGTTCTTC.

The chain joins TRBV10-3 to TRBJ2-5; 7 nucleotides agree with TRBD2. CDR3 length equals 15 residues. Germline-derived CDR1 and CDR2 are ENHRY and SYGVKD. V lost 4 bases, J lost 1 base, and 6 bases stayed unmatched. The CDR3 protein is CAISATSTFQETQYF. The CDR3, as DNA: TGTGCCATCAGTGCGACTAGCACGTTCCAAGAGACCCAGTACTTC.

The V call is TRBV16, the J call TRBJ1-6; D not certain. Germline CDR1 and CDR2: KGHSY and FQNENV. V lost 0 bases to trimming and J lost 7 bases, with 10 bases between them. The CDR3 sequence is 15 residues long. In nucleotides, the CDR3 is TGTGCCAGCAGCCAATCCACGCCGCGGAATTCACCCCTCCACTTT. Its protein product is CASSQSTPRNSPLHF.

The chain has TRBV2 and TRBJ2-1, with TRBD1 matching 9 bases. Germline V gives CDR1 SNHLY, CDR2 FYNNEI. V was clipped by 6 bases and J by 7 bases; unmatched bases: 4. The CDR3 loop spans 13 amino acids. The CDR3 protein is CASRGTGINEQFF. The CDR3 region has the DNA TGTGCCAGCAGGGGGACAGGGATTAATGAGCAGTTCTTC.

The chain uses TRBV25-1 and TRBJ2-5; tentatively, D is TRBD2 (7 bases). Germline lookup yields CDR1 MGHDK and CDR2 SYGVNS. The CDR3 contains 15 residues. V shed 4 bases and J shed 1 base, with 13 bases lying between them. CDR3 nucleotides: TGTGCCAGCAGTGTAGGAGGGGGGGGCCAAGAGACCCAGTACTTC. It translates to CASSVGGGGQETQYF.

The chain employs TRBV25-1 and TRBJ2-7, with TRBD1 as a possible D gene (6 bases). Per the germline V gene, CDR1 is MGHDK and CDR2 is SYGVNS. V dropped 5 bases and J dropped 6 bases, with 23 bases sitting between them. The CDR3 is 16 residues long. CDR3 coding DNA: TGTGCCAGCAGTCCGAGCCTCACAGGGACCCCCGGCGAGCAGTACTTC. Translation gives CASSPSLTGTPGEQYF.